The rows below give T cell receptor beta chains drawn from one sample of a study of response to subunit inactivated influenza vaccine. MiXCR, applied by TCRdb to the RT-PCR reads, yields one record per CDR3 protein. The sample has 630,000 or so distinct CDR3 sequences, 15% to 19% seen once; the top ten hold more than 9%. Sequencing used PBMCs from blood, obtained 11 to 12 days after vaccination. Source of these receptors: a man aged 45 to 65 who received an inactivated influenza vaccine. Both conserved end residues are part of each CDR3. A D gene is named only where the DNA matches it firmly. Not all rows give a size; the values are once, few, many and, for expanded clones, a class.

size: .; D: .; J: TRBJ2-7; V: TRBV15; CDR3: CATSRDVGPFGEQYF; DNA: TGTGCCACCAGCAGAGATGTAGGACCCTTCGGGGAGCAGTACTTC
size: many; D: .; J: TRBJ1-3; V: TRBV10-2; CDR3: CASTSGNTIYF; DNA: TGCGCCAGCACCTCTGGAAACACCATATATTTT
size: few; D: .; J: TRBJ2-1; V: TRBV5-5; CDR3: CASSAAGRAGNEQFF; DNA: TGTGCCAGCAGCGCAGCGGGCCGGGCCGGAAATGAGCAGTTCTTC
size: .; D: .; J: TRBJ2-5; V: TRBV5-1; CDR3: CASSSQVTGETQYF; DNA: TGCGCCAGCAGCTCCCAGGTCACTGGGGAGACCCAGTACTTC
size: .; D: .; J: TRBJ2-1; V: TRBV7-9; CDR3: CASSLAEYNEQFF; DNA: TGTGCCAGCAGCTTAGCTGAATACAATGAGCAGTTCTTC
size: few; D: .; J: TRBJ2-2; V: TRBV20-1; CDR3: CSARGREAGELFF; DNA: TGCAGTGCCAGGGGTCGGGAGGCCGGGGAGCTGTTTTTT
size: .; D: TRBD2; J: TRBJ2-3; V: TRBV25-1; CDR3: CASSEYGLAGGTDTQYF; DNA: TGTGCCAGCAGTGAATATGGGCTAGCGGGAGGGACAGATACGCAGTATTTT
size: .; D: TRBD2; J: TRBJ2-2; V: TRBV5-8; CDR3: CASSLLAGHTGELFF; DNA: TGTGCCAGCAGCTTACTAGCGGGACACACCGGGGAGCTGTTTTTT
size: few; D: TRBD2; J: TRBJ2-7; V: TRBV5-1; CDR3: CASSLGSGGLSYEQYF; DNA: TGCGCCAGCAGCTTGGGTAGCGGGGGACTCTCCTACGAGCAGTACTTC
size: .; D: TRBD1; J: TRBJ1-1; V: TRBV7-2; CDR3: CASSNHRGAFF; DNA: TGTGCCAGCAGCAATCACAGGGGAGCTTTCTTT
size: .; D: .; J: TRBJ2-6; V: TRBV6-2/TRBV6-3; CDR3: CASSDHSGANVLTF; DNA: TGTGCCAGCAGTGACCACTCTGGGGCCAACGTCCTGACTTTC
size: .; D: .; J: TRBJ2-7; V: TRBV19; CDR3: CASSIAAGWSYEQYF; DNA: TGTGCCAGTAGTATTGCTGCAGGGTGGTCCTACGAGCAGTACTTC
size: .; D: TRBD1; J: TRBJ1-1; V: TRBV20-1; CDR3: CSARRAGGGGEAFF; DNA: TGCAGTGCTAGAAGGGCAGGGGGTGGAGGTGAAGCTTTCTTT
size: few; D: TRBD2; J: TRBJ2-3; V: TRBV30; CDR3: CAWSAGGEDTQYF; DNA: TGTGCCTGGAGTGCGGGAGGCGAAGATACGCAGTATTTT
size: .; D: TRBD1; J: TRBJ1-5; V: TRBV9; CDR3: CASSARDRGRGNQPQHF; DNA: TGTGCCAGCAGCGCAAGGGACAGGGGGCGCGGCAATCAGCCCCAGCATTTT
size: few; D: TRBD2; J: TRBJ2-7; V: TRBV20-1; CDR3: CSARAYLAGGGYEQYF; DNA: TGCAGTGCTAGAGCGTATTTAGCGGGAGGGGGCTACGAGCAGTACTTC
size: .; D: .; J: TRBJ1-2; V: TRBV12-3/TRBV12-4; CDR3: CASTLRGAYGYTF; DNA: TGTGCCAGCACTCTAAGGGGTGCCTATGGCTACACCTTC
size: .; D: TRBD1; J: TRBJ2-1; V: TRBV6-5; CDR3: CASSYNAQVYRGDEQFF; DNA: TGTGCCAGCAGTTACAACGCCCAGGTTTACAGGGGCGATGAGCAGTTCTTC
size: few; D: .; J: TRBJ2-6; V: TRBV2; CDR3: CASTQRRTGANVLTF; DNA: TGTGCCAGCACCCAACGGAGGACTGGGGCCAACGTCCTGACTTTC
size: .; D: TRBD1; J: TRBJ1-1; V: TRBV5-6; CDR3: CASSIGDRDYSSTEAFF; DNA: TGTGCCAGCAGCATAGGGGACAGGGATTATTCGAGCACTGAAGCTTTCTTT
size: .; D: .; J: TRBJ1-1; V: TRBV28; CDR3: CASRLGQKYTEAFF; DNA: TGTGCCAGCAGGCTGGGTCAGAAATACACTGAAGCTTTCTTT
size: few; D: TRBD1; J: TRBJ2-1; V: TRBV12-3/TRBV12-4; CDR3: CASSPPRDRRDEQFF; DNA: TGTGCCAGCAGCCCTCCCCGGGACAGGAGGGATGAGCAGTTCTTC
size: once; D: .; J: TRBJ2-1; V: TRBV10-2; CDR3: CASSESWENTYVDEQFF; DNA: TGCGCCAGCAGTGAGTCGTGGGAGAACACGTATGTCGATGAGCAGTTCTTC
size: .; D: TRBD1; J: TRBJ1-2; V: TRBV7-9; CDR3: CASSFPTGGDYGYTF; DNA: TGTGCCAGCAGCTTCCCGACAGGGGGGGACTATGGCTACACCTTC
size: .; D: .; J: TRBJ1-2; V: TRBV2; CDR3: CASETRRTNYGYTF; DNA: TGTGCCAGCGAGACTAGACGGACTAACTATGGCTACACCTTC
size: many; D: .; J: TRBJ2-2; V: TRBV2; CDR3: CATGGGSGTGELFF; DNA: TGTGCCACCGGAGGGGGCTCTGGCACCGGGGAGCTGTTTTTT
size: .; D: .; J: TRBJ2-1; V: TRBV25-1; CDR3: CASSEAGLYNEQFF; DNA: TGTGCCAGCAGTGAAGCGGGCCTTTACAATGAGCAGTTCTTC
size: few; D: .; J: TRBJ1-2; V: TRBV12-3/TRBV12-4; CDR3: CASSQGRGYTF; DNA: TGTGCCAGCAGCCAGGGAAGAGGCTACACCTTC
size: .; D: TRBD2; J: TRBJ2-1; V: TRBV12-3/TRBV12-4; CDR3: CASSPFGSGMVNEQFF; DNA: TGTGCCAGCAGTCCCTTTGGTAGCGGGATGGTCAATGAGCAGTTCTTC
size: few; D: TRBD2; J: TRBJ2-3; V: TRBV5-1; CDR3: CASSGLAGALSTDTQYF; DNA: TGCGCCAGCAGCGGACTAGCGGGGGCCCTAAGCACAGATACGCAGTATTTT
size: .; D: TRBD1; J: TRBJ2-7; V: TRBV27; CDR3: CASSRFGQGATYEQYF; DNA: TGTGCCAGCAGTCGCTTCGGACAGGGGGCGACCTACGAGCAGTACTTC
size: many; D: TRBD2; J: TRBJ2-1; V: TRBV10-2; CDR3: CASSETSGGAFEQFF; DNA: TGCGCCAGCAGTGAAACTAGCGGGGGGGCGTTTGAGCAGTTCTTC
size: once; D: .; J: TRBJ1-4; V: TRBV27; CDR3: CASSSGQGGGKLFF; DNA: TGTGCCAGCAGTTCCGGGCAAGGTGGGGGAAAACTGTTTTTT
size: .; D: .; J: TRBJ1-5; V: TRBV27; CDR3: CASSYDGRHQPQHF; DNA: TGTGCCAGCAGTTATGACGGACGGCATCAGCCCCAGCATTTT
size: few; D: TRBD1; J: TRBJ1-2; V: TRBV29-1; CDR3: CSVKDRGQGYTF; DNA: TGCAGCGTCAAAGACAGGGGTCAGGGCTACACCTTC
size: .; D: .; J: TRBJ2-5; V: TRBV28; CDR3: CASSPLRAVGQETQYF; DNA: TGTGCCAGCAGCCCCCTCAGGGCGGTCGGTCAAGAGACCCAGTACTTC
size: .; D: TRBD2; J: TRBJ2-1; V: TRBV5-1; CDR3: CASSPGLAVSLSNEQFF; DNA: TGCGCCAGCAGCCCTGGACTAGCGGTTTCACTGAGCAATGAGCAGTTCTTC
size: few; D: .; J: TRBJ2-3; V: TRBV5-1; CDR3: CASTRDSTDTQYF; DNA: TGCGCCAGCACCAGGGACAGCACAGATACGCAGTATTTT
size: many; D: .; J: TRBJ1-5; V: TRBV28; CDR3: CASSPLRDAPQPQHF; DNA: TGTGCCAGCAGTCCCCTTCGGGACGCCCCTCAGCCCCAGCATTTT
size: few; D: TRBD2; J: TRBJ2-1; V: TRBV7-3; CDR3: CASSPRLARRDEQFF; DNA: TGTGCCAGCAGCCCTAGACTAGCGCGACGGGATGAGCAGTTCTTC
size: .; D: TRBD2; J: TRBJ2-7; V: TRBV10-3; CDR3: CAIRTSGGTYEQYF; DNA: TGTGCCATCAGGACTAGCGGGGGGACCTACGAGCAGTACTTC
size: .; D: TRBD2; J: TRBJ2-5; V: TRBV7-6; CDR3: CASSLQQRGYQETQYF; DNA: TGTGCCAGCAGCTTACAGCAGCGGGGGTACCAAGAGACCCAGTACTTC
size: few; D: .; J: TRBJ1-1; V: TRBV7-6; CDR3: CASSLASRTRGAEAFF; DNA: TGTGCCAGCAGCTTAGCATCCCGTACCCGCGGTGCTGAAGCTTTCTTT
size: .; D: .; J: TRBJ2-7; V: TRBV21-1; CDR3: CASSKVLAGGTYEQYF; DNA: TGTGCCAGCAGCAAAGTCTTAGCCGGGGGAACCTACGAGCAGTACTTC
size: few; D: .; J: TRBJ2-3; V: TRBV5-1; CDR3: CASSLDSGFTANTQYF; DNA: TGCGCCAGCAGCTTGGATTCAGGGTTTACAGCAAATACGCAGTATTTT
size: .; D: .; J: TRBJ2-7; V: TRBV10-3; CDR3: CAISVRGFSYEQYF; DNA: TGTGCCATCAGTGTTAGGGGATTCTCCTACGAGCAGTACTTC
size: few; D: .; J: TRBJ2-5; V: TRBV20-1; CDR3: CSARERGPKETQYF; DNA: TGCAGTGCTAGAGAGCGGGGTCCCAAAGAGACCCAGTACTTC
size: few; D: .; J: TRBJ2-7; V: TRBV6-2/TRBV6-3; CDR3: CASSLLTGSSYEQYF; DNA: TGTGCCAGCAGTCTGTTGACAGGATCTTCCTACGAGCAGTACTTC
size: .; D: .; J: TRBJ2-4; V: TRBV20-1; CDR3: CSARGGRGIQYF; DNA: TGCAGTGCTAGAGGAGGGAGGGGGATTCAGTACTTC
size: .; D: TRBD1; J: TRBJ1-5; V: TRBV20-1; CDR3: CSAKATGYQPQHF; DNA: TGCAGTGCTAAGGCGACAGGGTATCAGCCCCAGCATTTT